The rows below give T cell receptor beta chains drawn from one sample of a study of T cell changes during pregnancy in multiple sclerosis. Some clones are missing from TCRdb's copy, which holds only in-frame ones; the method was immunoSEQ multiplex PCR. The table lists 35,000 to 50,000 clones, about nine tenths of them singletons, with over 1.5% in the top ten. The source was CD4+ T cells from peripheral blood mononuclear cells, collected after pregnancy. Receptor source: a female donor in good health, enrolled as a control in a pregnancy study. The CDR3 runs from the conserved cysteine through the conserved F or W. A D gene is named only where the DNA matches it firmly. Some rows have no size entry. The others give once, few or many, or a class for an expanded clone.

CDR3nt | CDR3aa | abundance | j_gene | d_gene | v_gene
TGCGCCAGCAGCCAAGATCAGGGCAGGGTTACTGAAGCTTTCTTT | CASSQDQGRVTEAFF | - | TRBJ1-1 | - | TRBV4-3
TGCGCCAGCAGCCTCCAGACTAGCGGGGGCAATGAGCAGTTCTTC | CASSLQTSGGNEQFF | - | TRBJ2-1 | TRBD2 | TRBV4-1
TGTGCCAGCGTCGGGGACTCCTACGAGCAGTACTTC | CASVGDSYEQYF | - | TRBJ2-7 | - | TRBV6-1
TGTGCCAGCAGTTTTCCGCTAGCGGGAACGAGGGAGCAGTACTTC | CASSFPLAGTREQYF | - | TRBJ2-7 | TRBD2 | TRBV28
TGTGCCACCAGCAGTGACCCGCCGGGATCTGCGGGTAAGCCCCAGCATTTT | CATSSDPPGSAGKPQHF | - | TRBJ1-5 | - | TRBV15
TGTGCCACCCAGGGGCTGCGCAGCCATGAGCAGTTCTTC | CATQGLRSHEQFF | - | TRBJ2-1 | - | TRBV2
TGTGCCAGCAGTGAGGCACGGGGGGAGACCCAGTACTTC | CASSEARGETQYF | - | TRBJ2-5 | - | TRBV2
TGTGCCATCAGTGACAATCACCGGGGGTCCTACGAGCAGTACTTC | CAISDNHRGSYEQYF | - | TRBJ2-7 | - | TRBV10-3
TGTGCCAGCAGTCGACTGACAGGGATGAACACTGAAGCTTTCTTT | CASSRLTGMNTEAFF | - | TRBJ1-1 | TRBD1 | TRBV27
TGTGCCAGCAGGATGACAGGGGCTGGAAACACCATATATTTT | CASRMTGAGNTIYF | - | TRBJ1-3 | TRBD1 | TRBV6-1
TGTGCCAGCAGCTTAGGGGGACTAGTCTCCTACAATGAGCAGTTCTTC | CASSLGGLVSYNEQFF | - | TRBJ2-1 | TRBD2 | TRBV11-3
TGTGCCAGCAGTTTTCGGGGAGGGAGCCAAGAGACCCAGTACTTC | CASSFRGGSQETQYF | few | TRBJ2-5 | TRBD2 | TRBV28
TGTGCCAGCAGTGACGTAGCGGGAGGGCCCGAGACCCAGTACTTC | CASSDVAGGPETQYF | - | TRBJ2-5 | TRBD2 | TRBV6-1
TGTGCCAGCACCCCGACAGGGGCGATAAACACTGAAGCTTTCTTT | CASTPTGAINTEAFF | - | TRBJ1-1 | TRBD1 | TRBV6-6
TGTGCCAGCAGTTTGGAGGGGGCGACTGAAGCTTTCTTT | CASSLEGATEAFF | once | TRBJ1-1 | TRBD1 | TRBV28
TGTGCCAGCAGTTACACCGGGACCTACGAGCAGTACTTC | CASSYTGTYEQYF | - | TRBJ2-7 | - | TRBV6-5
TGCGCCAGCAGCTTGACTGCCAACCCCGTCGAGCAGTACTTC | CASSLTANPVEQYF | - | TRBJ2-7 | - | TRBV5-1
TGTGCCAGCAGCTTAGGGACAGGGAGAGCTTTCTTT | CASSLGTGRAFF | - | TRBJ1-1 | TRBD1 | TRBV7-2
TGTGCCAGCGTGACTATCCTCTTCTATGGCTACACCTTC | CASVTILFYGYTF | - | TRBJ1-2 | - | TRBV2
TGTGCCAGCAGTTTAGGAGACTGGGTTTACGGCTACACCTTC | CASSLGDWVYGYTF | - | TRBJ1-2 | - | TRBV28
TGCGCCAGCAGCGTAGCCGGGACAGGGGACACCGGGGAGCTGTTTTTT | CASSVAGTGDTGELFF | - | TRBJ2-2 | TRBD1 | TRBV5-1
TGTGCCAGTACCCCGACAGGGTCTAGCAATCAGCCCCAGCATTTT | CASTPTGSSNQPQHF | once | TRBJ1-5 | TRBD1 | TRBV19